The clone carrying this T cell receptor beta chain was seen just once. Sequence at one end of the junction differs from germline and may be a read error. Joint extraction of RNA and DNA used 20-30 mg of bulk tissue that was unsorted. Researchers generated TCR beta cDNA from roughly 510 ng of total RNA, relying on a constant-region primer. Investigators got TCR beta libraries out of three nested multiplex PCR rounds, done with slightly modified ARM-PCR. TRBV1-TRBV30 forward primers and a C-beta reverse primer were used in the first two PCR rounds, which each ran for nine to ten cycles. Using its own MiXCR run on the multiplex PCR reads, TCRdb lists one record per CDR3 protein. The repertoire holds around 190,000 distinct CDR3 sequences, with around four fifths as singletons. The data stem from a study of tumor-infiltrating lymphocytes in primary liver carcinoma. As for the study in general: Roughly 3.5 to 8 million productive TCRbeta reads came from each sample, comparable across tissue types.

Germline V gene sequence: CDR1 SGHAT, CDR2 FQDESV (reference sequence). The CDR3 runs to 17 residues. The sample taken for sequencing was tumor tissue from primary liver carcinoma. This rearrangement joins TRBV11-1 to TRBJ2-4; 13 bases map to TRBD2. This TCR was recovered from a man in his forties with primary liver carcinoma and hepatitis B virus infection. CDR3 loop: CAGSFPGTSGANNIRYF. The CDR3 DNA reads TGTGCCGGCAGCTTTCCCGGGACTAGCGGGGCCAACAACATTCGGTACTTC.